This entry lists 29 T cell receptor beta chains sequenced from one sample in a study of CD8+CD57+ T cells in acquired aplastic anemia. The template used for profiling TCR beta VDJ and CDR3 was genomic DNA. Using its own MiXCR run on the reads, TCRdb lists one record per CDR3 protein. The data contain some 410,000 distinct CDR3 sequences, about 70% of them singletons. The material sequenced was sorted CD4+, CD8+, or CD8+CD57+ T cells (not recorded which) from PBMCs. All receptors come from a human donor in good health, serving as a control.

Only a few counts were recorded for this clonotype. The chain recombines TRBV18 with TRBJ1-1, with D unresolved. The CDR3 runs 16 residues. Germline lookup yields CDR1 KGHSH and CDR2 LQKENI. With 5 bases removed from V and 4 bases from J, the gap between germline ends came to 20 bases. The DNA for the CDR3 is TGTGCCAGCTCATTAAATCCGCACCACTCGGGCACTGAAGCTTTCTTT. It translates to CASSLNPHHSGTEAFF.

The V call is TRBV2, the J call TRBJ1-6; D is undetermined. V lost 7 bases, J lost 3 bases, and 10 bases lay in between. The CDR3 has 14 residues. The germline V gene encodes CDR1 SNHLY and CDR2 FYNNEI. DNA of the CDR3: TGTGCCAGCATGAATCGGCGCTATAATTCACCCCTCCACTTT. Translation gives CASMNRRYNSPLHF.

Ten or more counts support this clonotype. The chain carries TRBV4-2 and TRBJ1-5; 7 bases align to TRBD1. This CDR3 is built from 14 residues. Germline trimming cut 0 bases from V and 5 bases from J; bases unmatched to any gene: 1. The germline gives CDR1 LGHNA, CDR2 YNFKEQ. The CDR3 DNA sequence: TGTGCCAGCAGCCAAGATCAGGGGGATCAGCCCCAGCATTTT. It is translated as CASSQDQGDQPQHF.

This clonotype came up many times. The V gene is TRBV6-5, the J gene TRBJ1-2; 9 bases line up with TRBD1. Trimming cost V 7 bases and J 7 bases; bases outside gene matches: 10. This CDR3 is built from 14 residues. The germline gives CDR1 MNHEY, CDR2 SVGAGI. The CDR3 DNA is TGTGCCAGCACCCCGACAGGGGGAATTCGTGGCTACACCTTC. It specifies CASTPTGGIRGYTF.

The chain has TRBV7-3 and TRBJ2-3, with 7 bases lining up with TRBD2. The CDR3 runs 15 residues. The J segment lost 1 base and the V segment lost 4 bases, leaving 5 bases of the junction unmatched. Germline CDR1 SGHTA, CDR2 FQGTGA. CDR3 in DNA: TGTGCCAGCAGCTCCAGCGGGGAGCGCACAGATACGCAGTATTTT. Amino acid sequence: CASSSSGERTDTQYF. The full variable domain, its missing parts supplied by reference TRBV7-3 and TRBJ2-3, is GAGVSQTPSNKVTEKGKYVELRCDPISGHTALYWYRQSLGQGPEFLIYFQGTGAADDSGLPNDRFFAVRPEGSVSTLKIQRTERGDSAVYLCASSSSGERTDTQYFGPGTRLTVL.

The chain uses TRBV9 and TRBJ1-1; D is possibly TRBD1 (5 bases). V lost 3 bases and J 13 bases, leaving 22 bases between the germline ends. The germline gives CDR1 SGDLS, CDR2 YYNGEE. This CDR3 spans 14 amino acids. The CDR3, as DNA: TGTGCCAGCAGCGAAACGGAGGAGTCGACAGTACGTTTCTTT. Translated: CASSETEESTVRFF.

As for this clonotype: The DNA is omitted, as the CDR3 cannot be located on it reliably, and the CDR3 follows TCRdb's listing. The V call is TRBV7-2, the J call TRBJ2-7. Germline V gene data show CDR1 as SGHTA and CDR2 as FQGNSA. The CDR3 is made up of 15 amino acids, end residues included. This chain's CDR3 is CASSPKETQYFGPYF.

This chain joins TRBV24-1 and TRBJ2-7, with D hard to call. Germline CDR1 KGHDR, CDR2 SFDVKD. Between the trimmed V and J ends, which lost 2 bases and 4 bases, there was a span of 8 bases. The length of the CDR3 is 13 residues. CDR3 sequence: CATSDSPGYEQYF. The CDR3 DNA follows: TGTGCCACCAGTGATTCCCCCGGATACGAGCAGTACTTC.

This clonotype was counted a few times. The chain links TRBV3-1 to TRBJ1-2; D is possibly TRBD1 (5 bases). The CDR3 runs to 17 residues. Trimming stripped 0 bases from V and 3 bases from J, with 17 bases between. Looked up from germline, CDR1 is LGHDT and CDR2 is YNNKEL (reference sequence). The chain's CDR3 is CASSQDKKGTFHYGYTF. CDR3 DNA: TGTGCCAGCAGCCAAGATAAAAAGGGGACCTTCCACTATGGCTACACCTTC.

The chain links TRBV2 to TRBJ2-5; tentatively, D is TRBD1 or TRBD2 (5 bases each). This CDR3 is built from 14 residues. Trimming removed 8 bases from V and 5 bases from J, with 18 bases in between. Germline V gene lookup returns CDR1 SNHLY and CDR2 FYNNEI. The CDR3 DNA reads TGTGCCAGCGGAAAACACGGGGCGTTCGAGACCCAGTACTTC. Protein sequence: CASGKHGAFETQYF. The entire variable domain, with the rest obtained from reference TRBV2 and TRBJ2-5, is as follows: EPEVTQTPSHQVTQMGQEVILRCVPISNHLYFYWYRQILGQKVEFLVSFYNNEISEKSEIFDDQFSVERPDGSNFTLKIRSTKLEDSAMYFCASGKHGAFETQYFGPGTRLLVL.

CDR3 coding DNA: TGTGCCAGCGGTAGTCAGGGGACCACTGAAGCTTTCTTT. It encodes CASGSQGTTEAFF. The chain recombines TRBV12-5 with TRBJ1-1; TRBD1 is a possible D gene (6 bases). The CDR3 runs to 13 residues. From germline, CDR1 is LGHNT and CDR2 FRNRAP.

This chain joins TRBV25-1 and TRBJ2-7, with TRBD1 matching over 10 bases. The CDR3 runs 13 residues. Germline CDR1 is MGHDK and CDR2 is SYGVNS. V lost 8 bases, J lost 5 bases, and 6 bases stayed unmatched. CDR3 residues: CASGQGGSNEQYF. CDR3 coding DNA: TGTGCCAGCGGACAGGGGGGGAGCAACGAGCAGTACTTC.

This clonotype was found a few times. The chain carries TRBV24-1 and TRBJ1-2, with D unclear. This CDR3 spans 14 amino acids. Trimming took 3 bases from V and 8 from J, leaving 15 bases between them. Per germline, CDR1 KGHDR and CDR2 SFDVKD. Here the CDR3 reads CATSDDPDSVGYTF. Here the CDR3 DNA reads TGTGCCACCAGTGATGACCCCGACTCGGTAGGCTACACCTTC.

This clonotype was found many times. This chain uses TRBV7-6 with TRBJ1-1, with D uncertain. Germline V gives CDR1 SGHVS, CDR2 FNYEAQ. The CDR3 covers 14 residues. The germline V and J ends were trimmed by 5 bases and 2 bases, with 12 bases remaining between them. CDR3 in DNA: TGTGCCAGCAGCCAAAAATTCCGAAACACTGAAGCTTTCTTT. Its translation: CASSQKFRNTEAFF. Combining the CDR3 with reference TRBV7-6 and TRBJ1-1 gives the whole variable domain GAGVSQSPRYKVTKRGQDVALRCDPISGHVSLYWYRQALGQGPEFLTYFNYEAQQDKSGLPNDRFSAERPEGSISTLTIQRTEQRDSAMYRCASSQKFRNTEAFFGQGTRLTVV.

This clonotype was counted ten times or more. The rearrangement joins TRBV10-3 to TRBJ1-5; 7 bases line up with TRBD1. Looked up from germline, CDR1 is ENHRY and CDR2 is SYGVKD. After removal of 2 bases from V and 1 base from J, the junction contained 5 bases not matched to a gene. The CDR3 runs to 16 residues. The CDR3 region is CAISETGTDSNQPQHF. In DNA form, the CDR3 reads TGTGCCATCAGTGAGACCGGGACAGACAGCAATCAGCCCCAGCATTTT.

The V call is TRBV7-9, the J call TRBJ2-7; D not certain. Germline CDR1 reads SEHNR; CDR2 reads FQNEAQ (reference sequence). The V end lost 0 bases, the J end lost 2 bases, and 8 bases lay between the germline ends. The CDR3 contains 14 residues. The chain's CDR3 is CASSLAGSTYEQYF. The CDR3 nucleotides read TGTGCCAGCAGCTTAGCCGGCAGCACCTACGAGCAGTACTTC.

This clonotype appeared many times. The V gene is TRBV12-3 or TRBV12-4, the J gene TRBJ2-5, with a possible D match to TRBD2 (5 bases). The CDR3 spans 15 residues. The V gene lost 0 bases and the J gene lost 2 bases, with 10 bases spanning the gap. Here the CDR3 reads CASSLALAGQETQYF. The CDR3 DNA reads TGTGCCAGCAGTTTAGCTCTAGCTGGGCAAGAGACCCAGTACTTC.

The J gene is TRBJ2-7, the V gene TRBV5-1, with 10 bases lining up with TRBD2. CDR1 is SGHRS, CDR2 YFSETQ, per germline. This CDR3 is 17 amino acids long. The V gene end was trimmed by 4 bases and the J gene end by 3 bases; junction bases not matched to a gene: 13. CDR3 DNA sequence: TGCGCCAGCAGCCTCGGACTAGCGGAAGTGCTTAGCTACGAGCAGTACTTC. This sequence encodes CASSLGLAEVLSYEQYF.

The rearrangement uses TRBV5-1 and TRBJ1-1; D not certain. The CDR3 runs to 13 residues. Germline V CDR1 and CDR2: SGHRS, YFSETQ. The germline V and J ends were trimmed by 3 bases and 6 bases, with 12 bases remaining between them. For the CDR3, the DNA is TGCGCCAGCAGCTCAACGCGGAATGCTGAAGCTTTCTTT. This gives the protein CASSSTRNAEAFF.

The chain recombines TRBV20-1 with TRBJ2-1; D is possibly TRBD1 (5 bases). With 0 bases removed from V and 3 bases from J, the gap between germline ends came to 9 bases. CDR1 and CDR2 (germline): DFQATT, SNEGSKA (reference sequence). The CDR3 sequence is 14 residues long. Here the CDR3 DNA reads TGCAGTGCTAGAGACAGGGTTAACTACAATGAGCAGTTCTTC. Protein sequence: CSARDRVNYNEQFF.

The genes are TRBV9 and TRBJ2-7, with D unclear. The V gene lost 0 bases and the J gene lost 13 bases, with 20 bases spanning the gap. Germline assignment: CDR1 SGDLS and CDR2 YYNGEE. The length of the CDR3 is 14 residues. This CDR3 reads CASSVASDTYSPYF. CDR3 DNA sequence: TGTGCCAGCAGCGTAGCGTCAGATACATATTCACCCTACTTC.

This clonotype has only a few counts. The chain links TRBV4-1 to TRBJ2-3; 9 nucleotides agree with TRBD2. CDR1 is MGHRA, CDR2 YSYEKL, per germline. V shed 6 bases, J shed 5 bases, and the junction held 9 bases outside the gene matches. CDR3 length: 15 residues. CDR3 residues: CASSDSGGMVDTQYF. The DNA of the CDR3 is TGCGCCAGCAGTGATAGCGGGGGCATGGTAGATACGCAGTATTTT.

The sample holds one count of this clonotype. A junction end diverges from the germline sequence, so it may reflect a read error. The J gene is TRBJ2-7, the V gene TRBV9; perhaps TRBD1 as D (6 bases). Germline CDR1 and CDR2: SGDLS and YYNGEE. CDR3 length: 14 amino acids. CDR3 in amino acids: CASSVNSGTQETHF. CDR3 DNA: TGTGCCAGCAGCGTCAACTCCGGGACACAAGAGACCCACTTC.

This clonotype has just one count. One junction end does not reproduce the germline sequence, and a read error may be involved. This chain's CDR3 is CASSLLFASALHF. CDR3 nucleotides: TGTGCCAGCAGCTTACTGTTCGCTTCAGCCCTCCACTTT. The gene calls are TRBV5-1 and TRBJ1-6; D unclear. CDR3 length equals 13 residues. Germline CDR1 and CDR2: SGHRS and YFSETQ.

This chain connects TRBV7-9 to TRBJ1-6; the D gene is possibly TRBD1 (6 bases). CDR1 SEHNR and CDR2 FQNEAQ come from the germline V gene (reference sequence). The CDR3 spans 17 residues. The V and J ends lost 4 bases and 13 bases respectively, with 26 bases between them. The CDR3, as DNA: TGTGCCAGCAGCTCTAGACAGGCCAGGTCGCATGGCTACCCCCTCCACTTT. Translation gives CASSSRQARSHGYPLHF. Full variable domain (remainder filled in from reference TRBV7-9 and TRBJ1-6): DTGVSQNPRHKITKRGQNVTFRCDPISEHNRLYWYRQTLGQGPEFLTYFQNEAQLEKSRLLSDRFSAERPKGSFSTLEIQRTEQGDSAMYLCASSSRQARSHGYPLHFGNGTRLTVT.

Concerning this clonotype itself: At one of its ends the junction is not consistent with the germline gene, which may arise from a read error. This chain connects TRBV9 to TRBJ1-1; 12 bases agree with TRBD1. Germline CDR1 and CDR2: SGDLS and YYNGEE. CDR3 length equals 13 residues. The CDR3, as DNA: TGTGCCAGCAGCGCAAGGGACAGGGGGCCCTATGAGTTT. Encoded protein: CASSARDRGPYEF.

The rearrangement uses TRBV4-3 and TRBJ2-1, with a weak D call TRBD2 (5 bases). The germline V and J ends were trimmed by 1 base and 7 bases, with 14 bases remaining between them. This CDR3 is built from 15 residues. Germline loops: CDR1 LGHNA, CDR2 YSLEER. The CDR3 region has the DNA TGCGCCAGCAGCCAAGGACTACCATTCTATAATGAGCAGTTCTTC. It specifies CASSQGLPFYNEQFF.

The chain combines TRBV5-1 with TRBJ2-3; a possible D gene is TRBD1 (6 bases). Trimming removed 2 bases from V and 5 bases from J, with 15 bases in between. Germline CDR1 and CDR2: SGHRS and YFSETQ. There are 15 residues in the CDR3. The CDR3 here is CASSFPGANGDTQYF. CDR3 nucleotides: TGCGCCAGCAGCTTCCCAGGGGCAAATGGAGATACGCAGTATTTT.

The gene calls are TRBV12-3 or TRBV12-4 and TRBJ2-5; D possibly matches TRBD1 or TRBD2 (6 bases each). Trimming removed 6 bases at V and 2 bases at J, with 25 bases between. This CDR3 contains 18 residues. The CDR3, as DNA: TGTGCCAGCAGGGAAGGGGCTCGGGGGCTTCCAGGGCAAGAGACCCAGTACTTC. Its protein is CASREGARGLPGQETQYF.